Described below is a single TCR beta chain sequence and its context. Method: immunoSEQ multiplex PCR; TCRdb's copy keeps in-frame clones and lacks some. The sample has approximately 150,000 clones, more than 85% seen once. This sample stems from a study of T cell responses to AZD1222 COVID-19 vaccine. The CDR3 is 14 residues long. V was cut by 5 bases and J by 4 bases, with 14 bases left in between. The germline V gene has CDR1 MNHEY and CDR2 SMNVEV (reference sequence). The receptor's source is an adult who received the AZD1222 COVID-19 vaccine. The specimen was peripheral blood, collected 28 days after the second AZD1222 dose. The chain employs TRBV27 and TRBJ1-1; D gene ambiguous. The CDR3 protein is CASSQMGSLTEAFF. CDR3 in DNA: TGTGCCAGCAGTCAAATGGGGTCCCTCACTGAAGCTTTCTTT.